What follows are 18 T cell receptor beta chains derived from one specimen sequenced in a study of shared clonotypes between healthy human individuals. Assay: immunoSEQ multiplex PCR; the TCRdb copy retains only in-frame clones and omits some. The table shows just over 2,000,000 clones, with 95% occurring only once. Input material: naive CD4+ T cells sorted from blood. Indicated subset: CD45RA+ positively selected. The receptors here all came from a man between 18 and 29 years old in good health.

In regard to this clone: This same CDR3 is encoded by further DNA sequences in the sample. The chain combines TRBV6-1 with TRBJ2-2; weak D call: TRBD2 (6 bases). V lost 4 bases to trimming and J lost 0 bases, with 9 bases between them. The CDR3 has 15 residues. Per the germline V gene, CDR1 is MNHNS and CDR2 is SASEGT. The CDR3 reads CASSAGTANTGELFF. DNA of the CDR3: TGTGCCAGCAGTGCCGGGACTGCGAACACCGGGGAGCTGTTTTTT.

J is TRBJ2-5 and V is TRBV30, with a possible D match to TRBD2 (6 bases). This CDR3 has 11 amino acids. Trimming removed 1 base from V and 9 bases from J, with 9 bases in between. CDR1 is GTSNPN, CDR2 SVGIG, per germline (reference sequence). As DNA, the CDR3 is TGTGCCTGGAGTGGCGGGAAGGCCCAGTACTTC. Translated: CAWSGGKAQYF.

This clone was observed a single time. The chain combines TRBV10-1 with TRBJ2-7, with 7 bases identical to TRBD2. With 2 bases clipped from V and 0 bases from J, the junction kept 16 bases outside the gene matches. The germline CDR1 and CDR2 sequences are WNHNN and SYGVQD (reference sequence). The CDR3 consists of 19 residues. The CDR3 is CASSEPSFFIGLVSYEQYF. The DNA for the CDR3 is TGCGCCAGCAGTGAGCCGAGCTTTTTTATAGGACTAGTCTCCTACGAGCAGTACTTC.

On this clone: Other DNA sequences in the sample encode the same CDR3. The CDR3 DNA follows: TGTGCCTGGAGCGCCCGGGGGGCAGAAAAACTGTTTTTT. It yields the protein CAWSARGAEKLFF. The chain couples TRBV30 to TRBJ1-4, with a weak D call TRBD1 (6 bases). This CDR3 contains 13 residues. CDR1 GTSNPN and CDR2 SVGIG come from the germline V gene (reference sequence). V lost 3 bases and J 8 bases, leaving 13 bases between the germline ends.

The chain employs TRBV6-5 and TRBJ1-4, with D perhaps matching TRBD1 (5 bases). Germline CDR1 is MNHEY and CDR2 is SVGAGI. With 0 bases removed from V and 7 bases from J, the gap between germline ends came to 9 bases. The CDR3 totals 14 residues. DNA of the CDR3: TGTGCCAGCAGTTACTCAGGGGTGACTGAAAAACTGTTTTTT. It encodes CASSYSGVTEKLFF.

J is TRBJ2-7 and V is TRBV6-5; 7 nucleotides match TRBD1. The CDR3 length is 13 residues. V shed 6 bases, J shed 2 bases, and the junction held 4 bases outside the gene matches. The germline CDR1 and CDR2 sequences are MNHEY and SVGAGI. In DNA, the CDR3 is TGTGCCAGCAGCCAGGGGGAAGCCTACGAGCAGTACTTC. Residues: CASSQGEAYEQYF.

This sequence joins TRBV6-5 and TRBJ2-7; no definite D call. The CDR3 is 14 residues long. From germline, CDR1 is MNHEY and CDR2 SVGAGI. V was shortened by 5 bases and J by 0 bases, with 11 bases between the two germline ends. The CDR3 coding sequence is TGTGCCAGCAGTCTGACGTTGGGCTCCTACGAGCAGTACTTC. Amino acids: CASSLTLGSYEQYF.

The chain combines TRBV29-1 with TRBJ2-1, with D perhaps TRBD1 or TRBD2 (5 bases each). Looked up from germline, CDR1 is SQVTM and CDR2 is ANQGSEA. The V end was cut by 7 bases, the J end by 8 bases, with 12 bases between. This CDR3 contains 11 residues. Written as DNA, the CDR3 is TGCAGCGGGGGGATGGCGGATGAGCAGTTCTTC. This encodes CSGGMADEQFF.

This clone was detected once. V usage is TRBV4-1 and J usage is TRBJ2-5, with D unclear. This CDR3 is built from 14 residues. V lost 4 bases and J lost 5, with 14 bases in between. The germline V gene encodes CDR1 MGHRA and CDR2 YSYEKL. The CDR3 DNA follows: TGCGCCAGCAGCCCCGCCCCTCGGTGGGAGACCCAGTACTTC. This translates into CASSPAPRWETQYF.

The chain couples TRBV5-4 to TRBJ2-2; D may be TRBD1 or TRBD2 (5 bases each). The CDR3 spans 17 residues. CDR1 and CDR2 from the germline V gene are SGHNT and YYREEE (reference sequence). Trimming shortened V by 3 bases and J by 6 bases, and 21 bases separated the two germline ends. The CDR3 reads CASSSGGDPKIAGELFF. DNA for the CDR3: TGTGCCAGCAGCTCTGGTGGGGACCCGAAGATCGCCGGGGAGCTGTTTTTT.

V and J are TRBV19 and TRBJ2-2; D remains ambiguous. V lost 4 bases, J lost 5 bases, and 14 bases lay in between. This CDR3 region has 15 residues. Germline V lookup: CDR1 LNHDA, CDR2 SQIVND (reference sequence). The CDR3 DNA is TGTGCCAGTAGTACTCCCTTACAATGGACCGGGGAGCTGTTTTTT. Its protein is CASSTPLQWTGELFF.

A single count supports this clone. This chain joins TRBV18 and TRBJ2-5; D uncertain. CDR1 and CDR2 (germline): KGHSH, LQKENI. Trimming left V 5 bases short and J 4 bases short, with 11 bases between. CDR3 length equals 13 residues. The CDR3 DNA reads TGTGCCAGCTCAAGGTCAACTGGAGAGACCCAGTACTTC. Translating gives CASSRSTGETQYF.

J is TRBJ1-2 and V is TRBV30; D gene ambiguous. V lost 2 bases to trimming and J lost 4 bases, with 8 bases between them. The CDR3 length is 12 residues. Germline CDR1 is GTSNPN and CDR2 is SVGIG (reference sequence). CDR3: CAWSKGTYGYTF. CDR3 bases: TGTGCCTGGAGTAAGGGAACCTATGGCTACACCTTC.

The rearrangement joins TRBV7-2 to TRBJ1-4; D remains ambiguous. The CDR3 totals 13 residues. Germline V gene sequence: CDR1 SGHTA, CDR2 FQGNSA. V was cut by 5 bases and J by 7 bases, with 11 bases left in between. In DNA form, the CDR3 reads TGTGCCAGCAGCCCCCCGGTGGGTGAAAAACTGTTTTTT. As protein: CASSPPVGEKLFF.

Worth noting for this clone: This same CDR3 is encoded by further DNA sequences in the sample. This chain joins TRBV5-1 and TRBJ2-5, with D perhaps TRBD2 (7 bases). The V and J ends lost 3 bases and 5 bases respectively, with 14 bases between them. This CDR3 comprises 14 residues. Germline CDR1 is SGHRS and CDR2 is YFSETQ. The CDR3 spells CASSSGGAGETQYF. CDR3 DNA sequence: TGCGCCAGCAGCTCGGGGGGCGCCGGGGAGACCCAGTACTTC. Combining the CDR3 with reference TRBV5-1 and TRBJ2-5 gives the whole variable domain KAGVTQTPRYLIKTRGQQVTLSCSPISGHRSVSWYQQTPGQGLQFLFEYFSETQRNKGNFPGRFSGRQFSNSRSEMNVSTLELGDSALYLCASSSGGAGETQYFGPGTRLLVL.

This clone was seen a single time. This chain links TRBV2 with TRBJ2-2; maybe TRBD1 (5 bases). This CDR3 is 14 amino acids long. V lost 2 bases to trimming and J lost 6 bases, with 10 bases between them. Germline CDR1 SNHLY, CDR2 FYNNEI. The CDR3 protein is CASSESGAPGELFF. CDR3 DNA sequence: TGTGCCAGCAGTGAATCTGGGGCGCCCGGGGAGCTGTTTTTT.

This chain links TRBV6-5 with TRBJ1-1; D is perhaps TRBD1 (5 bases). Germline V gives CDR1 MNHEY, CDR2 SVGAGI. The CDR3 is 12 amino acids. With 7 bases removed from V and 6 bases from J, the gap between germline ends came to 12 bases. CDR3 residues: CASNSAGAEAFF. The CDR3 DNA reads TGTGCCAGCAACTCGGCGGGGGCTGAAGCTTTCTTT.

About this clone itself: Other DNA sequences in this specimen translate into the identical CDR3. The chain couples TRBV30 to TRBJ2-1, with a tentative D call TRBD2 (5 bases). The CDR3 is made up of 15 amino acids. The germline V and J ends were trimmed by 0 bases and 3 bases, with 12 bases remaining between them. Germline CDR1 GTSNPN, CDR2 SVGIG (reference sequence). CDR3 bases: TGTGCCTGGAGTGTACGGACTGGCAGCTACAATGAGCAGTTCTTC. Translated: CAWSVRTGSYNEQFF. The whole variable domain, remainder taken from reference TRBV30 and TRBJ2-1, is SQTIHQWPATLVQPVGSPLSLECTVEGTSNPNLYWYRQAAGRGLQLLFYSVGIGQISSEVPQNLSASRPQDRQFILSSKKLLLSDSGFYLCAWSVRTGSYNEQFFGPGTRLTVL.